Listed below are T cell receptor beta chains from one sample, sequenced in a study of blood T cell repertoires in COVID-19. TCRdb's copy holds only in-frame clones and misses some; the assay was immunoSEQ multiplex PCR. The sample records about 77,000 clones, about 80% being singletons. Sequencing was performed on peripheral blood. The receptor set was obtained from a woman in her 70s with acute or convalescent COVID-19. Each CDR3 is given with its conserved first and last residue. D genes are given only for firm matches.

V | D | CDR3
TRBV5-1 | TRBD1 | CASSLQGARGYTF
TRBV4-1 | . | CASSQDIIGGGEKLFF
TRBV4-3 | TRBD1 | CASSQEIAGTGGWEQYF
TRBV15 | TRBD1 | CATSPDRGPDGYTF
TRBV12-3/TRBV12-4 | TRBD1 | CASSLGTANEQFF
TRBV3-1/TRBV3-2 | . | CASSQRQATNEKLFF
TRBV2 | TRBD1 | CASSGTGGNQPQHF
TRBV7-3 | TRBD2 | CASSFTSARGTGELFF
TRBV23-1 | TRBD1 | CASSHAWDRKKTPLHF
TRBV20-1 | . | CSASPGPEAFF
TRBV15 | TRBD1 | CATSRTGITGELFF
TRBV6-2/TRBV6-3 | . | CASSEMGPVKETQYF
TRBV6-2/TRBV6-3 | . | CASSYSAGLNTEAFF
TRBV27 | TRBD2 | CASSVAGGTSGVQYF
TRBV6-5 | . | CASSYIQGSNYGYTF
TRBV6-6 | . | CASRPTGGNQPQHF
TRBV6-5 | . | CASSPSNTEAFF
TRBV27 | TRBD1 | CASSPGTVSNQPQHF
TRBV19 | . | CASSKGGGFNQPQHF
TRBV11-1 | TRBD1 | CASSSDRAQFF
TRBV6-5 | TRBD1 | CASSRDRGGRETQYF
TRBV7-9 | . | CASTGTQQFF
TRBV5-3 | TRBD1 | CARSTTQDRKSNYGYTF
TRBV5-6 | TRBD2 | CASSIQTSGDSSYNEQFF
TRBV5-4 | TRBD1 | CASSLPVPTGKVGPLHF
TRBV6-1 | . | CASSEVGTVYEKLFF
TRBV3-1/TRBV3-2 | TRBD1 | CASSQEPVDRAYNSPLHF
TRBV15 | . | CATSPNSETSYEQYF
TRBV9 | . | CASSVGGRPSSYEQYF
TRBV7-9 | TRBD2 | CASSPTAGDPTDTQYF
TRBV10-3 | TRBD1 | CAISGRFTGGNTEAFF
TRBV24-1 | . | CATSSNTEAFF
TRBV6-5 | TRBD1 | CASSYTRQGSAFF
TRBV6-2/TRBV6-3 | . | CASSATRESQHF
TRBV6-6 | TRBD1 | CASSPDRGSGSNQPQHF
TRBV5-5 | . | CASSPGNGVAETQYF
TRBV7-9 | . | CASRNGNTEAFF
TRBV5-6 | TRBD1 | CASSPEGQGERGYTF
TRBV5-1 | . | CASSSAVSGGLDGYTF
TRBV7-6 | . | CASSLAGFSGNTIYF
TRBV6-2/TRBV6-3 | . | CASSYSITGLERSYNEQFF